These T cell receptor beta chains were read from a single sample in a study of cytomegalovirus exposure and HLA in healthy donors. Assay: immunoSEQ multiplex PCR; the TCRdb copy retains only in-frame clones and omits some. The data hold some 99,000 clones, with approximately 91% observed a single time. The specimen sequenced was PBMCs. The source of these receptors is a woman aged 18 to 35 in good health and CMV-seronegative. Both conserved end residues are part of each CDR3. D genes are given only for firm matches. A clone size is listed for some rows: how often the clone was seen (once, few, many), or a class if it is expanded.

j_call,cdr3_length,v_call,clone_size,d_call,cdr3_aa,cdr3_nt
TRBJ1-2,13,TRBV19,-,-,CASIGGANYGYTF,TGTGCCAGTATTGGGGGGGCCAACTATGGCTACACCTTC
TRBJ2-7,14,TRBV9,-,-,CASSLGVSSYEQYF,TGTGCCAGCAGCCTGGGAGTTTCCTCCTACGAGCAGTACTTC
TRBJ2-5,16,TRBV28,-,-,CASSLSVNPPLRTQYF,TGTGCCAGCAGTTTATCCGTAAATCCCCCGCTGAGGACCCAGTACTTC
TRBJ1-3,15,TRBV5-1,-,TRBD1,CASSAGQASGNTIYF,TGCGCCAGCAGCGCCGGACAGGCCTCTGGAAACACCATATATTTT
TRBJ2-7,14,TRBV6-1,few,TRBD2,CASSEVGGSYEQYF,TGTGCCAGCAGTGAAGTGGGCGGGAGTTACGAGCAGTACTTC
TRBJ1-1,13,TRBV7-6,-,-,CASSLGLVTEAFF,TGTGCCAGCAGCTTAGGGCTTGTTACTGAAGCTTTCTTT
TRBJ2-7,13,TRBV7-9,-,-,CASSLAGFNEQYF,TGTGCCAGCAGCTTAGCCGGGTTTAACGAGCAGTACTTC
TRBJ1-1,18,TRBV13,-,TRBD1,CASSPNRDREGPNTEAFF,TGTGCCAGCAGCCCAAACCGGGACAGGGAGGGACCGAACACTGAAGCTTTCTTT
TRBJ2-2,14,TRBV6-5,once,-,CASSPDRFTGELFF,TGTGCCAGCAGTCCCGACAGGTTCACCGGGGAGCTGTTTTTT
TRBJ1-3,13,TRBV30,-,-,CAWSGANGNTIYF,TGTGCCTGGAGTGGGGCCAATGGAAACACCATATATTTT
TRBJ2-2,15,TRBV7-2,-,TRBD1,CASSWGTGGTGELFF,TGTGCCAGCAGCTGGGGAACAGGGGGCACCGGGGAGCTGTTTTTT
TRBJ2-6,16,TRBV11-2,-,-,CASSLQLLAGANVLTF,TGTGCCAGCAGCTTACAACTTCTGGCTGGGGCCAACGTCCTGACTTTC
TRBJ2-7,11,TRBV20-1,-,-,CSAGGHLEQYF,TGCAGTGCTGGTGGACACCTCGAGCAGTACTTC
TRBJ2-3,14,TRBV2,-,TRBD2,CASSPRTSADTQYF,TGTGCCAGCAGTCCCCGGACTAGCGCAGATACGCAGTATTTT
TRBJ1-5,13,TRBV19,once,TRBD1,CASSGGGGQPQHF,TGTGCCAGTTCAGGGGGCGGTGGTCAGCCCCAGCATTTT
TRBJ1-5,13,TRBV19,once,-,CASVQGPNQPQHF,TGTGCCAGCGTCCAGGGGCCGAATCAGCCCCAGCATTTT
TRBJ2-3,17,TRBV19,-,TRBD2,CASSIGGGSGVPDTQYF,TGTGCCAGTAGTATAGGTGGCGGGAGTGGGGTACCAGATACGCAGTATTTT
TRBJ2-7,16,TRBV7-2,-,-,CASSSPRGTDSYEQYF,TGTGCCAGCAGCTCCCCCCGCGGGACAGATTCCTACGAGCAGTACTTC
TRBJ1-1,12,TRBV2,-,-,CASSEGSVEAFF,TGTGCCAGCAGTGAAGGGTCAGTGGAAGCTTTCTTT
TRBJ1-2,15,TRBV9,-,-,CASSSTSGGRDGYTF,TGTGCCAGCAGCTCCACTTCGGGGGGCCGGGATGGCTACACCTTC
TRBJ2-2,12,TRBV28,-,-,CASSLGPGELFF,TGTGCCAGCAGTTTAGGGCCCGGGGAGCTGTTTTTT
TRBJ2-3,17,TRBV4-2,once,TRBD1,CASSQVKETGGTDTQYF,TGTGCCAGCAGCCAAGTAAAAGAGACAGGGGGCACAGATACGCAGTATTTT
TRBJ1-1,14,TRBV28,-,-,CASKNRGRNTEAFF,TGTGCCAGCAAGAATAGGGGTAGGAACACTGAAGCTTTCTTT
TRBJ2-2,15,TRBV6-5,-,-,CASSPQLGNTGELFF,TGTGCCAGCAGTCCCCAACTAGGAAACACCGGGGAGCTGTTTTTT
TRBJ1-2,11,TRBV20-1,-,-,CSAWGDYGYTF,TGCAGTGCTTGGGGGGACTATGGCTACACCTTC
TRBJ1-2,13,TRBV28,-,TRBD1,CASSSGQGNGYTF,TGTGCCAGCAGCTCGGGACAGGGTAATGGCTACACCTTC
TRBJ2-1,15,TRBV7-3,-,TRBD2,CASSLTGTSFNEQFF,TGTGCCAGCAGCCTAACCGGGACTAGTTTCAATGAGCAGTTCTTC
TRBJ1-6,15,TRBV4-2,few,-,CASSQGGVALSPLHF,TGTGCCAGCAGCCAAGGTGGAGTGGCCCTTTCACCCCTCCACTTT
TRBJ2-2,16,TRBV5-1,-,TRBD2,CASSFLAAKNTGELFF,TGCGCCAGCAGCTTCCTAGCGGCAAAGAACACCGGGGAGCTGTTTTTT
TRBJ1-1,14,TRBV13,once,-,CASSLAETVTEAFF,TGTGCCAGCAGCTTAGCCGAGACTGTCACTGAAGCTTTCTTT
TRBJ2-3,15,TRBV6-4,-,-,CASSESRGGTDTQYF,TGTGCCAGCAGTGAAAGCAGGGGTGGCACAGATACGCAGTATTTT
TRBJ1-1,17,TRBV7-9,-,TRBD1,CASSSPLTGAMNTEAFF,TGTGCCAGCAGCTCCCCCTTGACAGGGGCGATGAACACTGAAGCTTTCTTT
TRBJ2-3,13,TRBV30,-,-,CAWSGIGSDTQYF,TGTGCCTGGTCAGGGATAGGGTCAGATACGCAGTATTTT
TRBJ2-1,15,TRBV28,-,TRBD2,CASITSGILGNEQFF,TGTGCCAGCATAACTAGCGGGATCCTTGGGAATGAGCAGTTCTTC
TRBJ2-7,14,TRBV27,-,TRBD1,CASSLGTGSYEQYF,TGTGCCAGCAGTCTCGGGACAGGGAGCTACGAGCAGTACTTC
TRBJ1-2,15,TRBV14,-,-,CASSQVTGRSYGYTF,TGTGCCAGCAGCCAAGTGACAGGTCGTAGCTATGGCTACACCTTC
TRBJ2-3,17,TRBV14,-,-,CASSQPITGGSTDTQYF,TGTGCCAGCAGCCAACCAATCACAGGCGGTAGCACAGATACGCAGTATTTT
TRBJ1-1,13,TRBV7-9,-,-,CASSQTAGPEAFF,TGTGCCAGCAGCCAGACAGCCGGACCTGAAGCTTTCTTT
TRBJ2-7,12,TRBV5-1,-,-,CASGRKEGVQYF,TGCGCCAGCGGCCGAAAAGAGGGTGTGCAGTACTTC
TRBJ2-7,12,TRBV6-1,-,-,CASSEARTGSYF,TGTGCCAGCAGTGAAGCGCGTACAGGATCCTACTTC
TRBJ2-1,14,TRBV7-2,-,-,CASSLGRERGEQFF,TGTGCCAGCAGCTTAGGGCGGGAACGGGGCGAGCAGTTCTTC
TRBJ2-2,14,TRBV9,-,-,CASSPLGAAGELFF,TGTGCCAGCAGCCCCCTAGGAGCGGCCGGGGAGCTGTTTTTT
TRBJ2-2,18,TRBV4-3,once,TRBD2,CASSQEAPSGVNTGELFF,TGCGCCAGCAGCCAAGAGGCCCCTAGCGGGGTTAACACCGGGGAGCTGTTTTTT
TRBJ2-2,14,TRBV4-3,-,-,CASSLRTFTGELFF,TGCGCCAGCAGCCTCCGGACTTTCACCGGGGAGCTGTTTTTT
TRBJ2-1,15,TRBV7-2,-,-,CASSPGRGIYNEQFF,TGTGCCAGCAGCCCGGGACGGGGGATCTACAATGAGCAGTTCTTC
TRBJ1-1,14,TRBV6-4,-,TRBD1,CASGLTGRDTEAFF,TGTGCCAGCGGACTGACAGGGCGGGACACTGAAGCTTTCTTT